These T cell receptor beta chains were read from a single sample in a study of low-dose radiotherapy and immunotherapy resistance in tumors. TCRdb used MiXCR to reprocess the reads, holding one entry per CDR3 protein. The sample consists of 55,000 to 65,000 distinct CDR3 sequences, around a quarter of them appearing once. The material was PBMCs, obtained before treatment. These receptors all come from a male donor with rectosigmoid adenocarcinoma. The CDR3 runs from the conserved cysteine through the conserved F or W. The D gene is left open where the match is weak. Not all rows give a size; the values are once, few, many and, for expanded clones, a class.

many | TRBJ2-2 | TRBD2 | TRBV4-3 | TGCGCCAGCAGCCAAGCGGGACTAGCGGGAGGGCGAACCGGGGAGCTGTTTTTT | CASSQAGLAGGRTGELFF
many | TRBJ2-5 | NA | TRBV29-1 | TGCAGCGTTGAAGATATTGGCAGGGAAGAGACCCAGTACTTC | CSVEDIGREETQYF
NA | TRBJ2-1 | NA | TRBV2 | TGTGCCAGAAGTGAAGTGGTAGGCGGTGAGCAGTTCTTC | CARSEVVGGEQFF
NA | TRBJ2-1 | NA | TRBV10-1 | TGCGCCAGCGGGTCCTGCTCCTACAATGAGCAGTTCTTC | CASGSCSYNEQFF
NA | TRBJ2-7 | TRBD2 | TRBV5-3 | TGTGCCAGCAGCCCTTTAGCGGGAGGGACCTACGAGCAGTACTTC | CASSPLAGGTYEQYF
many | TRBJ1-2 | NA | TRBV12-3/TRBV12-4 | TGTGCCAGCAGTTCCCCCAGCTATGGCTACACCTTC | CASSSPSYGYTF
once | TRBJ1-2 | TRBD1 | TRBV20-1 | TGCAGTGCTAAGACAGGGGATCATGGCTACACCTTC | CSAKTGDHGYTF
many | TRBJ2-1 | TRBD2 | TRBV7-9 | TGTGCCACTCGGCCAAGCGGGAGGGCGAGTAATGAGCAGTTCTTC | CATRPSGRASNEQFF
many | TRBJ2-1 | NA | TRBV3-1 | TGTGCCAGCAGCCCGACTAGGGGCTCCTACAATGAGCAGTTCTTC | CASSPTRGSYNEQFF
many | TRBJ2-1 | NA | TRBV28 | TGTGCCAGCAGTTTAAATGAGCAGTTCTTC | CASSLNEQFF
many | TRBJ1-5 | NA | TRBV4-1 | TGCGCCAGCAGCCAAGATCGGGGCGGGACATTACAGCCCCAGCATTTT | CASSQDRGGTLQPQHF
NA | TRBJ2-1 | TRBD2 | TRBV6-5 | TGTGCCAGCAGTGATAGCGGGGGTAACAATGAGCAGTTCTTC | CASSDSGGNNEQFF
many | TRBJ1-4 | NA | TRBV7-9 | TGTGCCAGCAGCTTATACGGTGAACTGTTTTTT | CASSLYGELFF
once | TRBJ2-1 | TRBD2 | TRBV7-2 | TGTGCCAGCAGCCTCCGGGGGGTAGCGGGAGCCAGTGAGCAGTTCTTC | CASSLRGVAGASEQFF